Described below is a single TCR beta chain sequence and its context. Antigen unknown. The data derive from a study of T cells in localized non-small cell lung cancer. Overall study findings and caveats: The tumor had only one region sequenced, so heterogeneity remains possible. Among the tissues sampled, uninvolved adjacent lung had the highest T cell clonality, above tumor.

Produced via immunoSEQ multiplex PCR; TCRdb's table is partial and in-frame only. The top ten clones hold less than 6.5% of a sample with over 30,000 clones, 70% to 90% of them seen once. This CDR3 region has 13 residues. Trimming took 5 bases from V and 1 from J, leaving 8 bases between them. Germline V CDR1 and CDR2: SGHTA, FQGNSA. Material: peripheral blood mononuclear cells, obtained before any cancer treatment. The chain employs TRBV7-2 and TRBJ2-5; possibly TRBD1 or TRBD2 for D (6 bases each). The clonotype was recovered from a male donor at least 60 years old with stage II lung adenocarcinoma. The CDR3 sequence: CASSRGLQETQYF. The DNA for the CDR3 is TGTGCCAGCAGCCGGGGGCTCCAAGAGACCCAGTACTTC.